Listed below are T cell receptor beta chains from one sample, sequenced in a study of T cells after yellow fever vaccination. MiXCR was run by TCRdb on the 5' RACE reads, yielding one entry per CDR3 protein. The sample includes roughly 150,000 distinct CDR3 sequences, 7.7% seen only once; the top ten take less than 0.95%. The sequencing used CD4+ T cells sorted from PBMCs, collected 5 days after the yellow fever booster vaccination. Receptor source: a man aged 30 to 45 who received the YFV17D yellow fever vaccine. CDR3s include the opening cysteine and the closing phenylalanine or tryptophan. D genes are given only for firm matches. Clone sizes are given selectively: once, few, many, or a class where the clone is expanded.

J gene: TRBJ2-7
D gene: TRBD2
V gene: TRBV6-5
clone size: many
CDR3 DNA: TGTGCCAGCAGTTACTCGAAGACTAGCGAACCCTACGAGCAGTACTTC
CDR3 protein: CASSYSKTSEPYEQYF

J gene: TRBJ2-5
D gene: NA
V gene: TRBV7-2
clone size: many
CDR3 DNA: TGTGCCAGCAGCTTAGGTCACATACAAGAGACCCAGTACTTC
CDR3 protein: CASSLGHIQETQYF

J gene: TRBJ1-4
D gene: NA
V gene: TRBV6-5
clone size: many
CDR3 DNA: TGTGCCAGCAGACCGCCCTGGGGTGAAAAACTGTTTTTT
CDR3 protein: CASRPPWGEKLFF

J gene: TRBJ1-1
D gene: NA
V gene: TRBV11-2
clone size: NA
CDR3 DNA: TGTGCCAGCAGCTCTATGGCCCAGCTGAACACTGAAGCTTTCTTT
CDR3 protein: CASSSMAQLNTEAFF

J gene: TRBJ2-7
D gene: NA
V gene: TRBV7-2
clone size: NA
CDR3 DNA: TGTGCCAGCAGCTTACTCGAATACTACGAGCAGTACTTC
CDR3 protein: CASSLLEYYEQYF

J gene: TRBJ2-1
D gene: TRBD1
V gene: TRBV7-2
clone size: many
CDR3 DNA: TGTGCCAGCAGCTCACCGGACAGGGCTGGGCATGAGCAGTTCTTC
CDR3 protein: CASSSPDRAGHEQFF

J gene: TRBJ2-7
D gene: NA
V gene: TRBV9
clone size: many
CDR3 DNA: TGTGCCAGCAGCGCACATCTGGACGGCTACGAGCAGTACTTC
CDR3 protein: CASSAHLDGYEQYF

J gene: TRBJ2-2
D gene: TRBD2
V gene: TRBV4-2
clone size: many
CDR3 DNA: TGTGCCAGCAGCCAAGATAGGACTAGCGGGAGGGCTAACACCGGGGAGCTGTTTTTT
CDR3 protein: CASSQDRTSGRANTGELFF

J gene: TRBJ2-7
D gene: TRBD1
V gene: TRBV7-2
clone size: many
CDR3 DNA: TGTGCCAGCAGCTTGGACAGGACCTCCTACGAGCAGTACTTC
CDR3 protein: CASSLDRTSYEQYF

J gene: TRBJ2-7
D gene: TRBD1
V gene: TRBV4-3
clone size: many
CDR3 DNA: TGCGCCAGCAGCCAAGTTCACCACAGGGGAAAATCCTACGAGCAGTACTTC
CDR3 protein: CASSQVHHRGKSYEQYF

J gene: TRBJ1-5
D gene: NA
V gene: TRBV20-1
clone size: many
CDR3 DNA: TGCAGTGCTCTGCCGGGACCTGATCAGCCCCAGCATTTT
CDR3 protein: CSALPGPDQPQHF

J gene: TRBJ2-3
D gene: NA
V gene: TRBV5-1
clone size: many
CDR3 DNA: TGCGCCAGCAGCTTGGGCCCCCAGAAGGGAGATACGCAGTATTTT
CDR3 protein: CASSLGPQKGDTQYF

J gene: TRBJ1-1
D gene: NA
V gene: TRBV7-9
clone size: NA
CDR3 DNA: TGTGCCAGCAGCTTAGCGGGAGGGGGGCACCCGAACACTGAAGCTTTCTTT
CDR3 protein: CASSLAGGGHPNTEAFF

J gene: TRBJ2-1
D gene: NA
V gene: TRBV12-3/TRBV12-4
clone size: many
CDR3 DNA: TGTGCCAGCAGTGGCAGGGGGGGCGGTGAACAGTTCTTC
CDR3 protein: CASSGRGGGEQFF